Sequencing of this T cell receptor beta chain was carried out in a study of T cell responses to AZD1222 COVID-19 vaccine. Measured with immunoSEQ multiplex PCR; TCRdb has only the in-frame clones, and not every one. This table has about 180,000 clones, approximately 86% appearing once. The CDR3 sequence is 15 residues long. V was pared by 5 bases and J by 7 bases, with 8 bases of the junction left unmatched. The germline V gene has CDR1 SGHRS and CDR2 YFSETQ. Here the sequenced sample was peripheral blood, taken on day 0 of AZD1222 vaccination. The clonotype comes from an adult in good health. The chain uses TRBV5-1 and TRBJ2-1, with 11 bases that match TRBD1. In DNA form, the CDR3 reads TGCGCCAGCAGTCCCATAGGACAGGGGGCAAATGAGCAGTTCTTC. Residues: CASSPIGQGANEQFF. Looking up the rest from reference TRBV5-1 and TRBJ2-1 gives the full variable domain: KAGVTQTPRYLIKTRGQQVTLSCSPISGHRSVSWYQQTPGQGLQFLFEYFSETQRNKGNFPGRFSGRQFSNSRSEMNVSTLELGDSALYLCASSPIGQGANEQFFGPGTRLTVL.